Shown below are 5 T cell receptor beta chains from a single sample sequenced in a study of cytotoxic CD8 clonotypes in ibrutinib-treated CLL. The repertoire was sequenced with immunoSEQ multiplex PCR; TCRdb's copy has only in-frame clones and lacks some. The data hold about 17,000 clones, with approximately 61% observed a single time. Sequenced here: PBMCs, sampled after 12 months of ibrutinib treatment. These receptor sequences come from a human donor with chronic lymphocytic leukemia.

V usage is TRBV30 and J usage is TRBJ2-7; 10 bases line up with TRBD2. Unmatched junction bases numbered 16, after V lost 5 bases and J lost 0 bases. Germline V gene sequence: CDR1 GTSNPN, CDR2 SVGIG (reference sequence). This CDR3 region has 18 residues. CDR3 amino acids: CAWAEGTSAREDSYEQYF. For the CDR3, the DNA is TGTGCCTGGGCGGAAGGGACTAGCGCCAGGGAGGACTCCTACGAGCAGTACTTC. The whole variable domain, remainder taken from reference TRBV30 and TRBJ2-7, is SQTIHQWPATLVQPVGSPLSLECTVEGTSNPNLYWYRQAAGRGLQLLFYSVGIGQISSEVPQNLSASRPQDRQFILSSKKLLLSDSGFYLCAWAEGTSAREDSYEQYFGPGTRLTVT.

The V and J genes are TRBV20-1 and TRBJ1-4; D gene unclear. There are 11 residues in the CDR3. Trimming left V 4 bases short and J 8 bases short, with 8 bases between. CDR1 and CDR2 from the germline V gene are DFQATT and SNEGSKA (reference sequence). The CDR3 loop is CSAMSGEKLFF. The CDR3, as DNA: TGCAGTGCTATGAGTGGGGAAAAACTGTTTTTT.

The chain couples TRBV2 to TRBJ2-3, with D maybe TRBD2 (5 bases). CDR1 and CDR2 from the germline V gene are SNHLY and FYNNEI. The CDR3 has 12 residues. With 9 bases removed from V and 5 bases from J, the gap between germline ends came to 12 bases. CDR3 protein: CASRVGGDTQYF. DNA of the CDR3: TGTGCCAGTCGGGTCGGAGGAGATACGCAGTATTTT.

The chain joins TRBV6-5 to TRBJ1-2; 11 nucleotides match TRBD1. This CDR3 is 15 amino acids long. The germline gives CDR1 MNHEY, CDR2 SVGAGI. With V trimmed by 6 bases and J by 3 bases, 6 bases remained unmatched. CDR3 sequence reads: CASSGQGAGDYGYTF. The CDR3 DNA follows: TGTGCCAGCAGCGGACAGGGGGCAGGTGACTATGGCTACACCTTC.

The table lists this clone with a count of one. V usage is TRBV6-1 and J usage is TRBJ2-7; 7 bases are a match to TRBD1. Looked up from germline, CDR1 is MNHNS and CDR2 is SASEGT. V gave up 8 bases and J gave up 3 bases; unmatched junction bases: 13. This CDR3 spans 15 amino acids. The CDR3 DNA is TGTGCCAGCTCGACAGGGTGGCAGGGAAGCTACGAGCAGTACTTC. It codes for CASSTGWQGSYEQYF.